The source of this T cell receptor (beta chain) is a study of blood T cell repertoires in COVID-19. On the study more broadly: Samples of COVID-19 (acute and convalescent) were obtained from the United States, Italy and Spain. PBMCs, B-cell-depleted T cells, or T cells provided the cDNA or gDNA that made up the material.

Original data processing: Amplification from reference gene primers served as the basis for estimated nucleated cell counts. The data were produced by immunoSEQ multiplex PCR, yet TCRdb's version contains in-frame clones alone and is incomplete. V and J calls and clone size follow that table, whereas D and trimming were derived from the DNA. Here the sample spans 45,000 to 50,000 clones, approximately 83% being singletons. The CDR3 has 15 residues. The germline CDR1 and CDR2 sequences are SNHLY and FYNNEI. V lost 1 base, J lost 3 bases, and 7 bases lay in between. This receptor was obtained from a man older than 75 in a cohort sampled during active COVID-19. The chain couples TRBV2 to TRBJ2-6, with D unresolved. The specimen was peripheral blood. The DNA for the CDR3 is TGTGCCAGCAGTGAAGATTCGTTTGGGGCCAACGTCCTGACTTTC. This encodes CASSEDSFGANVLTF.